Each of the 18 T cell receptor beta chains below was sequenced from the same sample in a study of CD8 T cells in Susac syndrome. Reverse transcription used roughly 0.45 to 1 ug RNA and random hexamers. Each CDR3 protein is one row after TCRdb ran MiXCR on the immunoSEQ multiplex PCR reads. This table holds about 150,000 distinct CDR3 sequences, 95% found once. The sequenced sample consisted of CD4+ T cells from PBMCs. These TCRs come from a human donor with Susac syndrome.

The chain carries TRBV7-9 and TRBJ2-5; D call uncertain. The CDR3 spans 13 residues. V was clipped by 4 bases and J by 3 bases, with 9 bases between them. The V gene's germline CDR1 is SEHNR and CDR2 FQNEAQ (reference sequence). The CDR3 here is CASSSPNEETQYF. For the CDR3, the DNA is TGTGCCAGCAGCTCCCCCAATGAAGAGACCCAGTACTTC.

The rearrangement joins TRBV24-1 to TRBJ2-2; possible D gene TRBD1, 5 bases. In germline, CDR1 is KGHDR, CDR2 SFDVKD. This CDR3 is built from 15 residues. Deletions cut 5 bases from V and 1 base from J, with 10 bases between. The CDR3: CATSAAGQNTGELFF. In nucleotides, the CDR3 is TGTGCCACCAGTGCTGCCGGACAGAACACCGGGGAGCTGTTTTTT.

The rearrangement links TRBV27 to TRBJ2-1; the match to TRBD2 covers 7 bases. Per the germline V gene, CDR1 is MNHEY and CDR2 is SMNVEV (reference sequence). Trimming took 3 bases from V and 0 from J; bases not matched to a gene: 8. The CDR3 is 17 residues long. CDR3 coding DNA: TGTGCCAGCAGTTTCGATCTGAGGACTAGCTCCTACAATGAGCAGTTCTTC. It encodes CASSFDLRTSSYNEQFF.

This clonotype appeared a few times. This chain joins TRBV29-1 and TRBJ2-7; a possible D gene is TRBD2 (6 bases). CDR1 SQVTM and CDR2 ANQGSEA come from the germline V gene. CDR3 length: 11 residues. Trimming took 7 bases from V and 0 from J, leaving 7 bases between them. Here the CDR3 DNA reads TGCAGCGGCGGGGACTCCTACGAGCAGTACTTC. It specifies CSGGDSYEQYF.

This rearrangement joins TRBV21-1 to TRBJ2-7; TRBD1, the table's D call, was not compared with the DNA. TRBV21-1 is noted as a pseudogene. The CDR3 consists of 13 residues. The CDR3 reads CASRGDRPREQYF. The CDR3 bases are TGTGCCAGCCGAGGGGACCGGCCAAGGGAGCAGTACTTC.

The genes are TRBV29-1 and TRBJ2-5, with TRBD1 identical over 8 bases. In germline, CDR1 is SQVTM, CDR2 ANQGSEA. The CDR3 extends over 14 amino acids. Trimming removed 2 bases from V and 10 bases from J; junction bases left unmatched: 12. CDR3: CSVEKGGRQGHQYF. Written as DNA, the CDR3 is TGCAGCGTTGAAAAGGGCGGAAGACAGGGGCACCAGTACTTC.

The chain carries TRBV7-3 and TRBJ2-1; TRBD2 matches at 9 bases. CDR1 is SGHTA and CDR2 is FQGTGA in the germline V gene. The CDR3 extends over 13 amino acids. The ends lost 8 bases at V and 5 bases at J; junction bases unmatched: 4. The CDR3 region has the DNA TGTGCCAGCGGGACTAGCAGAGACAATGAGCAGTTCTTC. Protein sequence: CASGTSRDNEQFF.

This clonotype was seen once. The rearrangement joins TRBV28 to TRBJ2-7, with a possible D match to TRBD2 (5 bases). V lost 7 bases to trimming and J lost 3 bases, with 13 bases between them. Germline V gene data show CDR1 as MDHEN and CDR2 as SYDVKM. This CDR3 has 13 residues. The DNA of the CDR3 is TGTGCCAGCAAACTGACTATCGACTACGAGCAGTACTTC. The encoded protein is CASKLTIDYEQYF.

This chain links TRBV7-3 with TRBJ2-1; the match to TRBD2 covers 9 bases. V gave up 0 bases and J gave up 4 bases; unmatched junction bases: 4. CDR1 is SGHTA and CDR2 is FQGTGA in the germline V gene. The CDR3 has 16 amino acids. The CDR3 spells CASSLTGSGSYNEQFF. The CDR3 DNA sequence: TGTGCCAGCAGCTTAACAGGTAGCGGGAGTTACAATGAGCAGTTCTTC.

This sequence joins TRBV28 and TRBJ2-5; D is ambiguous. Trimming took 6 bases from V and 5 from J, leaving 13 bases between them. Germline V CDR1 and CDR2: MDHEN, SYDVKM. This CDR3 spans 13 amino acids. The CDR3 DNA is TGTGCCAGCAGCTTAGGGTTCGTGGAGACCCAGTACTTC. It specifies CASSLGFVETQYF. Complete variable domain (other parts from reference TRBV28 and TRBJ2-5): DVKVTQSSRYLVKRTGEKVFLECVQDMDHENMFWYRQDPGLGLRLIYFSYDVKMKEKGDIPEGYSVSREKKERFSLILESASTNQTSMYLCASSLGFVETQYFGPGTRLLVL.

The chain joins TRBV4-2 to TRBJ1-4; D is ambiguous. The V gene's germline CDR1 is LGHNA and CDR2 YNFKEQ. V was cut by 1 base and J by 6 bases, with 18 bases left in between. The CDR3 consists of 17 residues. The CDR3 nucleotides are TGTGCCAGCAGCCAAGGAATGTGGGCCAGGTCCGATGAAAAACTGTTTTTT. As protein: CASSQGMWARSDEKLFF.

CDR3 in amino acids: CASSTRGGGTYNEQFF. The CDR3 DNA reads as TGTGCCAGCAGTACCCGGGGGGGCGGTACTTACAATGAGCAGTTCTTC. This chain joins TRBV28 and TRBJ2-1; 8 nucleotides line up with TRBD2. Germline CDR1 and CDR2: MDHEN and SYDVKM. The CDR3 totals 16 residues. V lost 5 bases, J lost 4 bases, and 10 bases stayed unmatched.

The chain couples TRBV6-2 or TRBV6-3 to TRBJ2-1; D is ambiguous. V dropped 3 bases and J dropped 8 bases, with 5 bases sitting between them. The CDR3 loop spans 11 amino acids. Germline V gene data show CDR1 as MNHEY and CDR2 as SVGEGT. CDR3 loop: CASSYWDEQFF. DNA for the CDR3: TGTGCCAGCAGTTATTGGGATGAGCAGTTCTTC.

The chain carries TRBV7-9 and TRBJ1-5; D ambiguous. The CDR3 has 14 amino acids. V lost 2 bases, J lost 3 bases, and 8 bases lay in between. Germline V lookup: CDR1 SEHNR, CDR2 FQNEAQ (reference sequence). This chain's CDR3 is CASSLSGLNQPQHF. Written as DNA, the CDR3 is TGTGCCAGCAGCTTATCAGGTCTCAATCAGCCCCAGCATTTT. The whole variable domain, filled in from reference TRBV7-9 and TRBJ1-5, reads DTGVSQNPRHKITKRGQNVTFRCDPISEHNRLYWYRQTLGQGPEFLTYFQNEAQLEKSRLLSDRFSAERPKGSFSTLEIQRTEQGDSAMYLCASSLSGLNQPQHFGDGTRLSIL.

The chain joins TRBV6-6 to TRBJ1-5, with a weak D call TRBD1 (6 bases). The ends were cut back, 0 bases at V and 4 bases at J, with 10 bases in the middle. The germline V gene has CDR1 MNHNY and CDR2 SVGAGI (reference sequence). This CDR3 is 15 amino acids long. This CDR3 is CASSYSLQGNQPQHF. The CDR3 DNA is TGTGCCAGCAGTTACTCCCTGCAGGGGAATCAGCCCCAGCATTTT.

The chain recombines TRBV4-1 with TRBJ1-2; 8 bases agree with TRBD1. This CDR3 is 15 amino acids long. The V and J ends lost 5 bases and 4 bases, in that order; junction bases with no gene match: 9. The germline V gene encodes CDR1 MGHRA and CDR2 YSYEKL. The CDR3: CASSSYSRGLYGYTF. The CDR3, as DNA: TGCGCCAGCAGCTCCTACAGCAGGGGGCTCTATGGCTACACCTTC.

The V and J genes are TRBV6-6 and TRBJ2-5, with 9 positions matching TRBD1. V trimming: 5 bases; J trimming: 4 bases; junction bases outside the gene matches: 8. Germline loops: CDR1 MNHNY, CDR2 SVGAGI (reference sequence). This CDR3 is 15 amino acids long. CDR3 bases: TGTGCCAGCAGTACGGACAGGGGACGAGGAGAGACCCAGTACTTC. Translation: CASSTDRGRGETQYF.

This chain connects TRBV20-1 to TRBJ2-2; D perhaps matches TRBD2 (6 bases). V gave up 0 bases and J gave up 4 bases, with 15 bases separating them. Germline CDR1 is DFQATT and CDR2 is SNEGSKA (reference sequence). The length of the CDR3 is 16 residues. Written as DNA, the CDR3 is TGCAGTGCTAGAGACGGGGGTCCACAAGGCACCGGGGAGCTGTTTTTT. Translation: CSARDGGPQGTGELFF.